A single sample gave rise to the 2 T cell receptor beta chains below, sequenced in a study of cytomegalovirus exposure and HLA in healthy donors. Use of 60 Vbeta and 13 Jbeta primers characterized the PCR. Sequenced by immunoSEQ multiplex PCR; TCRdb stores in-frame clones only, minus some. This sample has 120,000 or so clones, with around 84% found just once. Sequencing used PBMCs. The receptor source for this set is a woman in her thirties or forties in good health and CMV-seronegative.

The CDR3 coding sequence is TGTGCCAGCAGTTTGTACTACGGGACCGGGGAGCTGTTTTTT. Residues: CASSLYYGTGELFF. The gene calls are TRBV6-5 and TRBJ2-2; D call uncertain. Trimming pared 4 bases from V and 5 bases from J, leaving 11 bases between. The CDR3 consists of 14 residues. Germline values: CDR1 MNHEY, CDR2 SVGAGI.

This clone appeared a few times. CDR3 amino acids: CASSWDSGEQFF. The DNA of the CDR3 is TGTGCCAGCAGCTGGGACAGTGGAGAGCAGTTCTTC. The J gene is TRBJ2-1, the V gene TRBV7-6; 7 bases fit TRBD1. Germline CDR1 SGHVS, CDR2 FNYEAQ. V was clipped by 4 bases and J by 10 bases; unmatched bases: 4. The CDR3 length is 12 residues.